This is a list of T cell receptor beta chains from one sample in a study of T-cell reconstitution after alpha-beta-depleted transplantation in children. Via MiXCR, TCRdb re-called the PCR reads, giving one row per CDR3 protein. The sample holds some 600,000 distinct CDR3 sequences, approximately 12% seen once. Specimen: PBMCs, mostly from graft donor cells, collected 360 days after TCRalphabeta/CD19-depleted stem cell transplant. These receptors all come from a male patient younger than 18 who had a stem cell transplant for acute myeloid leukemia, so the T cells may come from the graft donor. Each CDR3 is given with its conserved first and last residue. A D gene is named only where the DNA matches it firmly. Not every row has a clone size; where given, it reads once, few, many or a size class.

abundance	v_gene	j_gene	d_gene	CDR3aa	CDR3nt
NA	TRBV12-5	TRBJ2-4	NA	CASGPFGLGNIQYF	TGTGCTAGTGGCCCTTTTGGCCTGGGGAACATTCAGTACTTC
NA	TRBV7-3	TRBJ2-2	TRBD2	CASSLNSGGGELFF	TGTGCCAGCAGCTTAAATAGCGGGGGCGGGGAGCTGTTTTTT
NA	TRBV7-2	TRBJ2-7	NA	CASSSGTVSGLSYEQYF	TGTGCCAGCAGCTCCGGGACAGTTAGCGGGCTCTCCTACGAGCAGTACTTC
many	TRBV10-3	TRBJ2-7	TRBD1	CAISDTGGSYEQYF	TGTGCCATCAGTGATACAGGGGGGAGCTACGAGCAGTACTTC
NA	TRBV20-1	TRBJ2-7	NA	CSARADPYEQYF	TGCAGTGCTAGAGCAGACCCCTACGAGCAGTACTTC
few	TRBV10-3	TRBJ2-3	NA	CAVRYEDTQYF	TGTGCCGTCAGGTACGAAGATACGCAGTATTTT
many	TRBV24-1	TRBJ2-7	NA	CATSDTMEQYF	TGTGCCACCAGTGACACAATGGAGCAGTACTTC
NA	TRBV6-5	TRBJ2-5	TRBD2	CASSYGPALAGGTQYF	TGTGCCAGCAGTTACGGGCCCGCTCTAGCGGGAGGGACCCAGTACTTC
NA	TRBV5-1	TRBJ2-3	TRBD1	CASSLGDRDPDTQYF	TGCGCCAGCAGCTTGGGGGACAGGGATCCAGATACGCAGTATTTT
NA	TRBV7-2	TRBJ1-1	NA	CASSFSLNTEAFF	TGTGCCAGCAGCTTTTCTTTAAACACTGAAGCTTTCTTT
NA	TRBV7-8	TRBJ2-1	TRBD1	CASSHRRDRGYNEQFF	TGTGCCAGCAGCCACCGCCGGGACAGGGGGTACAATGAGCAGTTCTTC
NA	TRBV6-5	TRBJ2-2	NA	CASSHERTPSGELFF	TGTGCCAGCAGTCACGAACGAACGCCGTCCGGGGAGCTGTTTTTT
few	TRBV7-3	TRBJ2-1	TRBD2	CASSAGTISAKQFF	TGTGCCAGCAGTGCCGGGACTATCTCGGCAAAGCAGTTCTTC
many	TRBV5-1	TRBJ2-5	NA	CASSRPQETQYF	TGCGCCAGCAGCAGACCCCAAGAGACCCAGTACTTC